The present entry profiles one T cell receptor beta chain with its context. This receptor's antigen is unknown. No per-base quality is available; no much larger clone lies one base away. Genomic DNA was extracted with the Qiagen DNeasy kit from unsorted PBMCs and from negatively selected CD4+ and CD8+ fractions. TCR beta CDR3 regions were subjected to amplification by immunoSEQ multiplex PCR with primers that anneal to V and J segments. A synthetic immune receptor repertoire was used to minimize amplification bias, and remaining bias was computationally removed after sequencing. The paper's processing steps were these. Custom Python scripts were used to quantify repertoire diversity as the Shannon entropy index. Unsorted, CD4+ and CD8+ repertoires were analyzed separately, except in combined analyses where CD4+ and CD8+ sequences were merged in silico. A clone was considered expanded if an increase in frequency of at least 2-fold after treatment relative to C1D1 was found, and a pseudocount of 0.5 was applied to clones undetected at baseline. Singleton clones were defined as clones with 0 or 1 copy at C1D1, and non-singleton clones were defined as clones with 2 or more copies. Clones expanded in unsorted samples were labelled as CD4+, CD8+ or unknown by matching protein sequences in sorted samples from the same patient. Wilcoxon tests on paired samples were used to test diversity changes from C1D1 to C4D1. This is the immuneACCESS table as TCRdb keeps it, with only in-frame sequences that have V and J called. A part of the clones is gone; compared with another copy, unresolved V genes explain less than half, and the rest is unexplained. The V and J calls and clone size are taken from that table; D and trimming were inferred from the DNA. In this sample the table shows 55,000 to 80,000 clones, 88% of which occur a single time. About an eighth of the sample goes to the ten largest clones.

This record belongs to a study of PD-1 blockade in classical Hodgkin lymphoma (dated by TCRdb to about 2020). For the study in its entirety: Nivolumab dosing was 3 mg/kg intravenously every 2 weeks, continuing until either disease progression or unacceptable toxicity. To define a peripheral blood immune signature of response to PD-1 blockade in classical Hodgkin lymphoma, the study combined TCR beta sequencing with CyTOF.

The CDR3 runs 15 amino acids, cysteine and phenylalanine included. Only the CDR3 DNA stays, 45 bases, in frame from base 1. CDR1 and CDR2 are read off the germline V gene as MNHEY and SVGAGI. V was cut back by 8 bases and J by 0 bases, leaving a gap of 16 bases between them. General study outcomes and caveats: Baseline TCR diversity was reported to be lower in newly diagnosed patients than in healthy donors and to be lower still in relapsed/refractory patients. Trial patients achieving complete response had baseline diversity similar to newly diagnosed patients, whereas partial responders and progressors had significantly lower diversity. The study was limited to a single clinical trial cohort, and causes of repertoire differences, possibly disease activity or prior therapy, remained undefined. CD4+ but not CD8+ TCR diversity rose significantly by C4D1 (p=0.0027 vs p=0.16), most apparent in complete responders (p=0.02). Diversity was lower in patients who began nivolumab less than 1 year after ASCT, so these patients were left out of later analyses to avoid confounding by immune reconstitution.

What the time point label conveys for this sample: cycle 1 day 1 (C1D1), immediately before nivolumab initiation. Relapse after autologous stem cell transplantation had occurred in all trial patients, and cohorts A, B and C were distinguished by prior brentuximab vedotin exposure. A total of 50 to 70 patients with relapsed/refractory classical Hodgkin lymphoma made up the trial cohort, and each patient's best overall response was complete response, partial response or progressive disease. Trial patients were treated with single-agent nivolumab in the multi-cohort phase II CheckMate 205 trial. An independent review committee assessed best overall response by applying the 2007 International Working Group response criteria. Trial PBMCs were collected just before the start of nivolumab (C1D1) and during therapy at cycle 2 day 1 and cycle 4 day 1. Peripheral blood was collected in 8 mL Vacutainer Cell Preparation Tubes, from which PBMCs were isolated by centrifugation and then cryopreserved.

The sequence joins TRBV6-5 to TRBJ1-1, and TRBD1 may be the D gene, going by 6 matching bases. Specimen: peripheral blood mononuclear cells (PBMCs), collected at baseline. This clonotype was sampled from a human donor with classical Hodgkin lymphoma. The nucleotide sequence reads as follows: TGTGCCAGCTCCTTGGACAGCCCTATGAACACTGAAGCTTTCTTT. This sequence encodes CASSLDSPMNTEAFF.